This T cell receptor (beta chain) was documented in a study of T cells in Graves' hyperthyroidism and ophthalmopathy. General study findings and limits: Prediction of ophthalmopathy progression came a median approximately 7 months pre-onset.

Patients aged 18 to 65 had newly diagnosed hyperthyroidism lasting under 2 months. Pregnant or lactating patients were excluded, as were those with uncontrolled infection or other autoimmune disease. The trim removed 1 base at V and 7 bases at J, leaving 6 bases unmatched. This CDR3 region has 15 residues. In germline, CDR1 is SGHRS, CDR2 YFSETQ. TCR beta CDR3 region amplification was performed from RNA transcripts. First-round RT-PCR of the TCR CDR3 relied on the HTBI primer set. From the multiplex PCR reads, TCRdb called clonotypes with MiXCR, one entry per CDR3 protein. The top ten clones hold around 15% of a sample with roughly 720,000 distinct CDR3 sequences, 15% to 20% of them seen once. About this clonotype itself: Its antigen is not known.

The sequenced sample consisted of blood. This receptor was obtained from a man aged 45 to 65 with Graves' hyperthyroidism. The chain couples TRBV5-1 to TRBJ2-1; 9 bases align to TRBD2. The chain's CDR3 is CASSLRSGSSNEQFF. The CDR3 DNA sequence: TGCGCCAGCAGCTTGCGTAGCGGGAGTTCAAATGAGCAGTTCTTC.